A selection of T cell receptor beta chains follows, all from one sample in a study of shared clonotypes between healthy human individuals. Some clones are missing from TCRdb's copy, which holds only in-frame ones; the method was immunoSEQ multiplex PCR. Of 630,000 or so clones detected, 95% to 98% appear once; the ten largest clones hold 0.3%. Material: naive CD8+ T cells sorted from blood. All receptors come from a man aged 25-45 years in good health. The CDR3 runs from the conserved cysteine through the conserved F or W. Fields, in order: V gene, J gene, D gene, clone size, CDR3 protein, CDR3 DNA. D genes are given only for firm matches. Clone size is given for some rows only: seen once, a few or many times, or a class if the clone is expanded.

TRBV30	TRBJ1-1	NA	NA	CAWSVQVLNTEAFF	TGTGCCTGGAGTGTACAAGTCCTGAACACTGAAGCTTTCTTT
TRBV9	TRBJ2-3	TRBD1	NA	CASRPGGQDTQYF	TGTGCCAGCAGGCCAGGGGGACAAGATACGCAGTATTTT
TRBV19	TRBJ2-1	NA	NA	CASSIGFSSYNEQFF	TGTGCCAGTAGTATAGGCTTTAGCTCCTACAATGAGCAGTTCTTC
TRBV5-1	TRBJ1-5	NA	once	CASSLKVAYNQPQHF	TGCGCCAGCAGCTTGAAGGTTGCTTACAATCAGCCCCAGCATTTT
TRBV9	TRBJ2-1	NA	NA	CASSAGGHSSYNEQFF	TGTGCCAGCAGCGCCGGAGGACACAGCTCCTACAATGAGCAGTTCTTC
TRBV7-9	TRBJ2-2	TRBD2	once	CASSLTAGGATGELFF	TGTGCCAGCAGCTTAACGGCGGGAGGGGCCACCGGGGAGCTGTTTTTT
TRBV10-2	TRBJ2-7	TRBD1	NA	CASSVSAGQGSYEQYF	TGCGCCAGCAGTGTGAGTGCGGGACAGGGATCCTACGAGCAGTACTTC
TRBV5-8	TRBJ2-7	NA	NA	CASSRGRGAGYEQYF	TGTGCCAGCAGCCGTGGAAGGGGCGCGGGGTACGAGCAGTACTTC
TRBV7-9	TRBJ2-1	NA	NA	CASSLARGEQFF	TGTGCCAGCAGCTTAGCCAGGGGTGAGCAGTTCTTC
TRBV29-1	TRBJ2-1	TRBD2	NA	CSVSGLAGDNEQFF	TGCAGCGTCTCCGGACTAGCGGGAGACAATGAGCAGTTCTTC
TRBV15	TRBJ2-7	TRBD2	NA	CATSSPGTSGSYEQYF	TGTGCCACCAGCAGTCCCGGGACTAGCGGATCCTACGAGCAGTACTTC
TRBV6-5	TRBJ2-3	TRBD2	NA	CASRRTSGSTDTQYF	TGTGCCAGCAGAAGGACTAGCGGGAGCACAGATACGCAGTATTTT
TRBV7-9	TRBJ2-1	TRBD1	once	CASSLVFGQGTNNEQFF	TGTGCCAGCAGCTTAGTGTTTGGACAGGGGACTAACAATGAGCAGTTCTTC
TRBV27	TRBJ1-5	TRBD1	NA	CASSDGQGNQPQHF	TGTGCCAGCAGTGACGGACAGGGCAATCAGCCCCAGCATTTT
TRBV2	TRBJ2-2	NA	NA	CASSDIGAGTGELFF	TGTGCCAGCAGTGACATTGGGGCGGGCACCGGGGAGCTGTTTTTT
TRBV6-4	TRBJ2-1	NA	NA	CASSDSSGPYNEQFF	TGTGCCAGCAGTGACTCTTCGGGCCCCTACAATGAGCAGTTCTTC
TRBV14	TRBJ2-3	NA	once	CASSQGPGEVVDTQYF	TGTGCCAGCAGCCAAGGCCCAGGGGAGGTTGTCGATACGCAGTATTTT
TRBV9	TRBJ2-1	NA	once	CASSAADRREEQFF	TGTGCCAGCAGCGCAGCGGACAGAAGAGAAGAGCAGTTCTTC
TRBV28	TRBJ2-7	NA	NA	CASSLYQDRPYEQYF	TGTGCCAGCAGTTTATACCAAGACAGGCCCTACGAGCAGTACTTC
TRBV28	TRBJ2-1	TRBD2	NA	CASRVGLAGRNEQFF	TGTGCCAGCAGGGTGGGGCTAGCGGGAAGAAATGAGCAGTTCTTC
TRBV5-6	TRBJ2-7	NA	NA	CASSFRTPDWVLEQYF	TGTGCCAGCAGCTTTAGGACCCCCGATTGGGTGCTCGAGCAGTACTTC
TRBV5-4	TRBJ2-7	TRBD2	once	CASSLTSGAYEQYF	TGTGCCAGCAGCTTAACTAGCGGGGCCTACGAGCAGTACTTC
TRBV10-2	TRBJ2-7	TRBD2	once	CASSGTAGGSSYEQYF	TGCGCCAGCAGTGGAACAGCGGGAGGGAGCTCCTACGAGCAGTACTTC
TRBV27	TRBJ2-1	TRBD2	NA	CASRLAGGSYNEQFF	TGTGCCAGCAGACTAGCGGGAGGTTCCTACAATGAGCAGTTCTTC
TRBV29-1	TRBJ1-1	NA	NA	CSAEVGGNTEAFF	TGCAGCGCTGAGGTTGGAGGGAACACTGAAGCTTTCTTT
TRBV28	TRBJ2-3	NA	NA	CASSLAVTSTDTQYF	TGTGCCAGCAGTTTAGCGGTTACGAGCACAGATACGCAGTATTTT
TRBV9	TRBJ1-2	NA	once	CASSGRRESREPVDGYTF	TGTGCCAGCAGCGGCCGACGGGAATCCAGGGAGCCGGTGGATGGCTACACCTTC
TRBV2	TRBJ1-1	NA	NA	CASSVSGAGTLNTEAFF	TGTGCCAGCAGTGTGAGTGGGGCCGGGACCCTGAACACTGAAGCTTTCTTT
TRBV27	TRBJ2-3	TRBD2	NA	CASTISGRVGADTQYF	TGTGCCAGCACCATTAGCGGGCGAGTAGGGGCAGATACGCAGTATTTT
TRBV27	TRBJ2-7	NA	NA	CASSSPNQEPYEQYF	TGTGCCAGCAGTTCACCAAATCAGGAGCCCTACGAGCAGTACTTC
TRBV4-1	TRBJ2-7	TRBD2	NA	CASSQDRTSGRIGSYEQYF	TGCGCCAGCAGCCAAGATCGGACTAGCGGGAGGATCGGGTCCTACGAGCAGTACTTC
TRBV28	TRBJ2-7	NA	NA	CASIPGYSYEQYF	TGTGCCAGCATCCCAGGGTACTCCTACGAGCAGTACTTC
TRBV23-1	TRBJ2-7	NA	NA	CASSHGNLYPAQYF	TGCGCCAGCAGTCATGGGAACTTGTACCCGGCGCAGTACTTC
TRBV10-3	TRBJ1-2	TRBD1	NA	CAIGGKQGARDYGYTF	TGTGCCATCGGGGGAAAACAGGGGGCGAGGGACTATGGCTACACCTTC
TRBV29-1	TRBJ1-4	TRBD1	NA	CSVDAEVSQGAGEKLFF	TGCAGCGTTGATGCGGAGGTCTCACAGGGGGCAGGGGAAAAACTGTTTTTT
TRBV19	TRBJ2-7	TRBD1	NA	CASSAGQGSLYEQYF	TGTGCCTCCTCGGCAGGACAGGGGAGTCTATACGAGCAGTACTTC
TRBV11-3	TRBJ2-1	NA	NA	CASSLHNEQFF	TGTGCCAGCAGCCTCCACAATGAGCAGTTCTTC
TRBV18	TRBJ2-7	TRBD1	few	CASSSGTGSYEQYF	TGTGCCAGCTCATCCGGGACAGGGAGCTACGAGCAGTACTTC
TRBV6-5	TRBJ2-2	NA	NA	CASSGSRAGGELFF	TGTGCCAGCAGTGGCAGCAGGGCGGGCGGGGAGCTGTTTTTT
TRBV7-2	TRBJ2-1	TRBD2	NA	CASSLAASGNEQFF	TGTGCCAGCAGCTTAGCAGCTAGCGGAAATGAGCAGTTCTTC
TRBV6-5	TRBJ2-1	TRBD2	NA	CASSYSASGSIDEQFF	TGTGCCAGCAGTTACTCTGCTAGCGGGAGTATAGATGAGCAGTTCTTC
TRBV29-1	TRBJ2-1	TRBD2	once	CSVLGPESGLEYNEQFF	TGCAGCGTTCTCGGGCCGGAGTCGGGACTAGAATACAATGAGCAGTTCTTC
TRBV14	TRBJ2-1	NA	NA	CASSQDPGWASNEQFF	TGTGCCAGCAGCCAAGACCCAGGTTGGGCGTCAAATGAGCAGTTCTTC
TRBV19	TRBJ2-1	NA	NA	CASSRPGDNEQFF	TGTGCCAGTAGTAGACCAGGAGACAATGAGCAGTTCTTC
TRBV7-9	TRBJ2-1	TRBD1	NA	CASAGQGWSDYYNEQFF	TGTGCCAGCGCGGGACAGGGCTGGTCAGATTACTACAATGAGCAGTTCTTC
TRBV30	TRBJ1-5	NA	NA	CAWRRRGLNQPQHF	TGTGCCTGGAGGAGGAGGGGGTTAAATCAGCCCCAGCATTTT
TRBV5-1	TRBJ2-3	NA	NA	CASSLAGLSTDTQYF	TGCGCCAGCAGCTTAGCGGGCCTTAGCACAGATACGCAGTATTTT
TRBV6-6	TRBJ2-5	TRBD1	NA	CASSYWDRGDETQYF	TGTGCCAGCAGTTACTGGGACAGGGGGGATGAGACCCAGTACTTC
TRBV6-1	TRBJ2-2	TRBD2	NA	CASSPGGGGRELFF	TGTGCCAGCAGTCCCGGGGGGGGCGGACGGGAGCTGTTTTTT
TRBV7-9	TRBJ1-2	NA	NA	CASSFSGAENYGYTF	TGTGCCAGCAGCTTCTCAGGGGCTGAAAACTATGGCTACACCTTC
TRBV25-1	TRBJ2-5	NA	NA	CASTPPVLGETQYF	TGTGCCAGCACCCCGCCCGTTTTGGGGGAGACCCAGTACTTC
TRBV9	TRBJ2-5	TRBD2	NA	CASSVLAGDGETQYF	TGTGCCAGCAGCGTATTAGCGGGGGACGGGGAGACCCAGTACTTC
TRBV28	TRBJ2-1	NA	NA	CASSSWKEQFF	TGTGCCAGCAGTTCTTGGAAGGAGCAGTTCTTC
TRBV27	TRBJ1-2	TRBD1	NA	CASGEVPDREVNGYTF	TGTGCCAGCGGTGAAGTTCCGGACAGGGAAGTTAATGGCTACACCTTC